This section outlines one T cell receptor (beta chain) sequence together with its context. Its antigen is undetermined. V was shortened by 3 bases and J by 7 bases, with 19 bases between the two germline ends. The CDR3 covers 15 residues. Germline V gene sequence: CDR1 LNHDA, CDR2 SQIVND (reference sequence). The record originates from a study of T cells in Graves' hyperthyroidism and ophthalmopathy. Study-level background: Specimen type is peripheral blood, collected at initial diagnosis prior to any treatment.

Researchers took RNA transcripts and amplified the TCR beta CDR3 regions from them. First-round RT-PCR targeting the TCR CDR3 was performed with the HTBI primer set. TCRdb processed the multiplex PCR reads anew with MiXCR; each CDR3 protein has one entry. The table lists about 480,000 distinct CDR3 sequences, 22% of them singletons. Study results and caveats: In validation, the model predicted ophthalmopathy. These predictions came a median roughly 6 months before onset.

This chain uses TRBV19 with TRBJ2-7; D possibly corresponds to TRBD2 (5 bases). This TCR was recovered from a woman in her seventies with Graves' ophthalmopathy. The sample was blood. The CDR3 region is CASSISAGWTGEQYF. In nucleotides, the CDR3 is TGTGCCAGTAGTATCTCGGCGGGCTGGACTGGGGAGCAGTACTTC.